This T cell receptor (beta chain) was retrieved from a study of blood T cell repertoires in COVID-19. Seattle patients were enrolled while actively infected and followed longitudinally. The V gene's germline CDR1 is MDHEN and CDR2 SYDVKM. J lost 3 bases, V lost 3 bases, and 3 bases had no gene match. The CDR3 contains 14 residues. TCRdb keeps only in-frame clones here, not all; method: immunoSEQ multiplex PCR. The sample yields nearly 95,000 clones, roughly 70% seen once. This TCR came from a man between 70 and 80 years old with COVID-19, enrolled during active disease. The rearrangement links TRBV28 to TRBJ2-3, with 7 bases that match TRBD1. The specimen was peripheral blood. The CDR3 DNA reads TGTGCCAGCAGTTTGGGACAGCCGACAGATACGCAGTATTTT. Protein: CASSLGQPTDTQYF.